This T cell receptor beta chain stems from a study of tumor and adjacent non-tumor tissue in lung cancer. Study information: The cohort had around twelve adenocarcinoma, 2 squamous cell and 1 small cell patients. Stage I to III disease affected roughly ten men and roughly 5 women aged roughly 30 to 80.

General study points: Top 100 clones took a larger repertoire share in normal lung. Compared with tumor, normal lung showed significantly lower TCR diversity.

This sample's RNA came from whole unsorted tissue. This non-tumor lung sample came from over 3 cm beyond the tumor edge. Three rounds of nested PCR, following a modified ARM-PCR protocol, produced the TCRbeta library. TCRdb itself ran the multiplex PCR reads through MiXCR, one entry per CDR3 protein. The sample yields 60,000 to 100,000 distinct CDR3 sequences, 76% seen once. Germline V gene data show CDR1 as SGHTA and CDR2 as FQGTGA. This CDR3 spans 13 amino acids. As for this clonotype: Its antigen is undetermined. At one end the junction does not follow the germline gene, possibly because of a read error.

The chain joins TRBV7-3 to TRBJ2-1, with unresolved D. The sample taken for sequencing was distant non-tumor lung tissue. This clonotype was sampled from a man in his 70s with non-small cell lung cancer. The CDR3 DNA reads TGTGCCAGCAGCTCGACCCCCTACAATGAGCAATTCTTC. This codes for CASSSTPYNEQFF.